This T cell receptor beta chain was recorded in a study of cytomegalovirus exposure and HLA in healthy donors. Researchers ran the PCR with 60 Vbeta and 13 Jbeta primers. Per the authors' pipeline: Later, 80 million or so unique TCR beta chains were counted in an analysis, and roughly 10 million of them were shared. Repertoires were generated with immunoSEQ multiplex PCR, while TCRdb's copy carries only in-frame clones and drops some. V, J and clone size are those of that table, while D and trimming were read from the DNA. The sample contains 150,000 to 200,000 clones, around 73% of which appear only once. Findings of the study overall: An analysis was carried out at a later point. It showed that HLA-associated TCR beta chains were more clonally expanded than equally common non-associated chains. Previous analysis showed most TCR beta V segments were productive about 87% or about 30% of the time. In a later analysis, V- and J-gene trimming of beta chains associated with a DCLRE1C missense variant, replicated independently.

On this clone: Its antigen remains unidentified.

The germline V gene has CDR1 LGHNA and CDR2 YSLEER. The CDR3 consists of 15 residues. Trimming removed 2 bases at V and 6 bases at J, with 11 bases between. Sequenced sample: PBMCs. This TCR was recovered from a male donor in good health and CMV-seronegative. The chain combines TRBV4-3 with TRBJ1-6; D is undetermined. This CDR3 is CASSQSRGFNSPLHF. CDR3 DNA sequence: TGCGCCAGCAGCCAAAGTCGGGGATTTAATTCACCCCTCCACTTT.